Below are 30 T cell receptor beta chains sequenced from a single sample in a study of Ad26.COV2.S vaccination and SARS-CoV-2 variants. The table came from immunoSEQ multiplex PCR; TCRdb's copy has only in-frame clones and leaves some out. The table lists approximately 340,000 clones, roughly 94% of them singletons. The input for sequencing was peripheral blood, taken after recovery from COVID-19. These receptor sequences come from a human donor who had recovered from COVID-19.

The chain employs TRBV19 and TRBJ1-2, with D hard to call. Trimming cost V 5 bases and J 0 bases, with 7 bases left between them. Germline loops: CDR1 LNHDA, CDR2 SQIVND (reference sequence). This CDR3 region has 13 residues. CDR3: CASSPGANYGYTF. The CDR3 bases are TGTGCCAGTAGTCCCGGGGCTAACTATGGCTACACCTTC.

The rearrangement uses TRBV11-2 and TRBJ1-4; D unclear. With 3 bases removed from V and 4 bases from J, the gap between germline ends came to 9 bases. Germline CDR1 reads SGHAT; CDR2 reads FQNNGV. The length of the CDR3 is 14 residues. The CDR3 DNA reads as TGTGCCAGCAGCTTGAGCAGACGTAATGAAAAACTGTTTTTT. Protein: CASSLSRRNEKLFF.

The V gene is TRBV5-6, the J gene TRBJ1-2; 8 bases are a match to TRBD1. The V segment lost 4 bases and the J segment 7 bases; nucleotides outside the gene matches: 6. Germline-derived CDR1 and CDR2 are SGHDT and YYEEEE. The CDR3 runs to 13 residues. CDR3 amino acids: CASSRQGRSGYTF. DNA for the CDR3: TGTGCCAGCAGCCGACAGGGGCGGAGTGGCTACACCTTC.

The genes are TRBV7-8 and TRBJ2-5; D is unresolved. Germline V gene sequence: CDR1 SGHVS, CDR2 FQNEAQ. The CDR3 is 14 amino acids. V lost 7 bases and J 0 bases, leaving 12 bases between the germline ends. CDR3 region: CASTPDHNQETQYF. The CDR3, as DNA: TGTGCCAGCACCCCGGATCATAACCAAGAGACCCAGTACTTC.

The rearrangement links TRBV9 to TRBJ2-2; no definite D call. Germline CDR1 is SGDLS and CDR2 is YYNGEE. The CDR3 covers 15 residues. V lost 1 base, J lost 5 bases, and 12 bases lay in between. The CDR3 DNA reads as TGTGCCAGCAGCGTACAAGGGTTAATGACCGGGGAGCTGTTTTTT. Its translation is CASSVQGLMTGELFF.

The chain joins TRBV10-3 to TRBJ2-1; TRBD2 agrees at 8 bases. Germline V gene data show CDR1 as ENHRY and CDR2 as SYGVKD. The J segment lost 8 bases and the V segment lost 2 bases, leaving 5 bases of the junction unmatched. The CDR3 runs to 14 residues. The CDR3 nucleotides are TGTGCCATCAGTGAGGCTGGGCGGGGGGATGAGCAGTTCTTC. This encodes CAISEAGRGDEQFF.

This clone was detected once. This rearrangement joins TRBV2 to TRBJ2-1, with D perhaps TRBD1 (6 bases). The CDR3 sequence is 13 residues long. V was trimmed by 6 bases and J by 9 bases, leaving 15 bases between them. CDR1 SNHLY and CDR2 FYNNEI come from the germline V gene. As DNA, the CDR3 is TGTGCCAGCAGCTATGAACAGGGTTTTGAGCAGTTCTTC. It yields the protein CASSYEQGFEQFF.

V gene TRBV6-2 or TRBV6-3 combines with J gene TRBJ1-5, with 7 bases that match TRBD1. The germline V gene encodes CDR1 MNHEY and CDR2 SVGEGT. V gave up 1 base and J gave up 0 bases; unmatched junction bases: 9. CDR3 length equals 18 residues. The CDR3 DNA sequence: TGTGCCAGCAGTTACTTCGGGACAGCCGTCCTTAGCAATCAGCCCCAGCATTTT. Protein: CASSYFGTAVLSNQPQHF.

CDR3 loop: CASNAGGPIYGYTF. The CDR3, as DNA: TGTGCCAGCAATGCAGGGGGGCCTATATATGGCTACACCTTC. The chain employs TRBV6-5 and TRBJ1-2, with 7 nucleotides matching TRBD1. The length of the CDR3 is 14 residues. Germline V gives CDR1 MNHEY, CDR2 SVGAGI. Losses at the gene ends were 7 bases for V and 5 bases for J; bases not matched to a gene: 10.

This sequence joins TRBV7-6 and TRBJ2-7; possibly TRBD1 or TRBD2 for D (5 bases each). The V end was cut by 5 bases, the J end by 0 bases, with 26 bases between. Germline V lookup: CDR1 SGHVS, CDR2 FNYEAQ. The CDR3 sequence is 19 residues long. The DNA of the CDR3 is TGTGCCAGCAGCCCCCGGGGTATCGGGACGACAAAAAGCTCCTACGAGCAGTACTTC. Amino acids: CASSPRGIGTTKSSYEQYF.

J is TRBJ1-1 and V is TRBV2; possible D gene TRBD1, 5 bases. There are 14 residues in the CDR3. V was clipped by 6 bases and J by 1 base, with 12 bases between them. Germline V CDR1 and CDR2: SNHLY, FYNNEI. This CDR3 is CASSAETGNTEAFF. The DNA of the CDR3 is TGTGCCAGCAGCGCCGAAACAGGGAACACTGAAGCTTTCTTT.

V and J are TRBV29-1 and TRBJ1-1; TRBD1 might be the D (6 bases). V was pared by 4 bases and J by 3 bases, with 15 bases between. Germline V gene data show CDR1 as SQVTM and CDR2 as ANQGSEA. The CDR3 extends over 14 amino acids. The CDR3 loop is CSVGVQGRDTEAFF. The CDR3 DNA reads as TGCAGCGTTGGGGTACAGGGACGGGACACTGAAGCTTTCTTT.

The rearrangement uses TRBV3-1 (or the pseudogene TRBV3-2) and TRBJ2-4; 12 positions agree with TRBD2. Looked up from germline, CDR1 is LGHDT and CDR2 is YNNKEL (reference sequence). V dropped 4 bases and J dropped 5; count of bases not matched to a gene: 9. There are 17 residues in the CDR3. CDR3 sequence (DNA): TGTGCCAGCAGCCTACGCCGGACTAGCGGGAATCAAAACATTCAGTACTTC. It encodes CASSLRRTSGNQNIQYF.

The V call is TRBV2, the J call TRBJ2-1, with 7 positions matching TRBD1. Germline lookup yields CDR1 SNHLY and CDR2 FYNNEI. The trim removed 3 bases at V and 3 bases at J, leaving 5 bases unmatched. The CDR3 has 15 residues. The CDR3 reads CASSDPSGGYNEQFF. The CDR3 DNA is TGTGCCAGCAGTGATCCGTCAGGGGGCTACAATGAGCAGTTCTTC.

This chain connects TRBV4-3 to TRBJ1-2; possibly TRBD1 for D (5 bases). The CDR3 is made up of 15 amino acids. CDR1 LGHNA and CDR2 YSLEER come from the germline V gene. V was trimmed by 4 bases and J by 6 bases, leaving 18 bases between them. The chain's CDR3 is CASSPGSGGVNGYTF. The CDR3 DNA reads TGCGCCAGCAGCCCCGGATCTGGGGGGGTGAATGGCTACACCTTC.

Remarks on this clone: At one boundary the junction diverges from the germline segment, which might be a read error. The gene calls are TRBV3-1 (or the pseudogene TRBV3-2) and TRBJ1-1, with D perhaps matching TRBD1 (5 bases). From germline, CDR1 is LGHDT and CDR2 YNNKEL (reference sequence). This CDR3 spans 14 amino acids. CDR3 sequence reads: CASSPGNRNAEAFF. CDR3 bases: TGTGCCAGCAGCCCAGGAAACAGGAACGCTGAAGCTTTCTTT.

The CDR3 loop is CASSGVAGELFF. DNA of the CDR3: TGTGCCAGCAGCGGGGTTGCCGGGGAGCTGTTTTTT. The chain carries TRBV6-5 and TRBJ2-2; D possibly corresponds to TRBD2 (5 bases). The V end lost 6 bases, the J end lost 6 bases, and 8 bases lay between the germline ends. The CDR3 length is 12 residues. Looked up from germline, CDR1 is MNHEY and CDR2 is SVGAGI.

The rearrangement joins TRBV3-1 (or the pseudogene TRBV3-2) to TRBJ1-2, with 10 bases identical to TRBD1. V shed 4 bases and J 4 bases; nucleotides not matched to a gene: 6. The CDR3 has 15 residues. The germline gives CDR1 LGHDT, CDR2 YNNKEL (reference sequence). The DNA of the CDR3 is TGTGCCAGCAGCCTGGGACAGGGGAGCTCCTATGGCTACACCTTC. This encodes CASSLGQGSSYGYTF.

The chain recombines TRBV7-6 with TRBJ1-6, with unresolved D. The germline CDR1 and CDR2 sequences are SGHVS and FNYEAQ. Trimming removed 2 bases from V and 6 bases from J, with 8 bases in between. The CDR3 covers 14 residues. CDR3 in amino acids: CASSLNPLNSPLHF. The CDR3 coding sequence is TGTGCCAGCAGCTTAAACCCACTTAATTCACCCCTCCACTTT.

This CDR3 is CASSFNRGQDYGYTF. Written as DNA, the CDR3 is TGTGCCAGCAGCTTTAACAGGGGACAAGACTATGGCTACACCTTC. The rearrangement uses TRBV5-5 and TRBJ1-2; 7 bases match TRBD1. J lost 3 bases, V lost 2 bases, and 7 bases had no gene match. Germline CDR1 is SGHKS and CDR2 is YYEKEE (reference sequence). This CDR3 region has 15 residues.

The chain's CDR3 is CASSPLGWGTDTQYF. In nucleotides, the CDR3 is TGTGCCAGCAGCCCATTGGGGTGGGGCACAGATACGCAGTATTTT. The V gene is TRBV6-6, the J gene TRBJ2-3; D call uncertain. CDR1 and CDR2 from the germline V gene are MNHNY and SVGAGI (reference sequence). This CDR3 spans 15 amino acids. The V end was cut by 6 bases, the J end by 1 base, with 14 bases between.

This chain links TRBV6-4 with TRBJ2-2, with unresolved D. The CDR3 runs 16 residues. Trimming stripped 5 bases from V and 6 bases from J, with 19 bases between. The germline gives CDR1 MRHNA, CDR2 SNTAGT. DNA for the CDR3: TGTGCCAGCAGTCCCTTTGTTCTAGGGTCTTCCGGGGAGCTGTTTTTT. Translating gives CASSPFVLGSSGELFF.

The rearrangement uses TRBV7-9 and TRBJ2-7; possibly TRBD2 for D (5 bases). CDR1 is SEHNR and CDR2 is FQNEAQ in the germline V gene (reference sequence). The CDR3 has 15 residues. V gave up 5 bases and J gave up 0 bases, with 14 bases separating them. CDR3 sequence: CASSVNGVRSYEQYF. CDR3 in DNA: TGTGCCAGCAGCGTCAACGGGGTCCGCTCCTACGAGCAGTACTTC.

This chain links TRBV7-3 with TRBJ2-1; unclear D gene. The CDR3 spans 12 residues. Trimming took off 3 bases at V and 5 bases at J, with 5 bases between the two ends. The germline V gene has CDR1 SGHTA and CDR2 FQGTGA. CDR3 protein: CASSLTHNEQFF. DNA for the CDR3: TGTGCCAGCAGCTTGACCCACAATGAGCAGTTCTTC.

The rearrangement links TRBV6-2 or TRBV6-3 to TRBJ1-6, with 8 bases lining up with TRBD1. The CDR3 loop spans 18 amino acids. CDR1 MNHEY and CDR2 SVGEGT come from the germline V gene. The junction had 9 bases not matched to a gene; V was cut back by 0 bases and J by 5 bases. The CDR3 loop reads CASSYSIMGQDDNSPLHF. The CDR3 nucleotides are TGTGCCAGCAGTTACTCGATAATGGGACAGGATGATAATTCACCCCTCCACTTT.

CDR3 in DNA: TGTGCCAGCAGTCAAGGAGGGGCCAGGGGACTAGCGGGCAATGAGCAGTTCTTC. Protein: CASSQGGARGLAGNEQFF. The genes are TRBV2 and TRBJ2-1; 12 nucleotides agree with TRBD2. J gave up 6 bases and V 5 bases, and 14 bases lay outside the gene matches. There are 18 residues in the CDR3. The germline V gene has CDR1 SNHLY and CDR2 FYNNEI.

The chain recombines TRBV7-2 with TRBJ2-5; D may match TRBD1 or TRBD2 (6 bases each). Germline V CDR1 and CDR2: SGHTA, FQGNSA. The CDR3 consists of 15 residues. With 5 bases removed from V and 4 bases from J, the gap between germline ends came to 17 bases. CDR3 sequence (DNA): TGTGCCAGCAGCCAAAACGGAGGGGGTGGAGAGACCCAGTACTTC. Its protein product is CASSQNGGGGETQYF.

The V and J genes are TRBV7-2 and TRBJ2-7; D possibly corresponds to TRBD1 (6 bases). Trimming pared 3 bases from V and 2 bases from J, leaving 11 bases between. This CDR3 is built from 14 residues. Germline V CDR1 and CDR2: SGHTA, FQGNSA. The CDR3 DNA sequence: TGTGCCAGCAGCTTGTGGGACACCGCCTACGAGCAGTACTTC. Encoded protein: CASSLWDTAYEQYF.

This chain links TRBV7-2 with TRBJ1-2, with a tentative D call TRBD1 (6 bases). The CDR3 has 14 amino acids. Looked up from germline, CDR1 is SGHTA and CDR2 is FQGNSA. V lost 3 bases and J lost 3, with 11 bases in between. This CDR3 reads CASSLSGADYGYTF. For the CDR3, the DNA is TGTGCCAGCAGCTTGTCAGGGGCCGACTATGGCTACACCTTC.

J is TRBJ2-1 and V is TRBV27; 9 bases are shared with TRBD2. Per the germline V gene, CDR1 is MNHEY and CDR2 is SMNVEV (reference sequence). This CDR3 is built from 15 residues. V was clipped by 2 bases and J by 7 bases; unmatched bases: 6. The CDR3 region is CASSLAGGFRNEQFF. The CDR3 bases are TGTGCCAGCAGTTTAGCGGGGGGGTTTCGAAATGAGCAGTTCTTC.